One T cell receptor beta chain is described in this entry. The sample originates from a study of blood T cell repertoires in COVID-19. Study-wide background: COVID-19 samples collected from the United States, Italy and Spain covered acute and convalescent phases.

Clones were read by immunoSEQ multiplex PCR, and TCRdb kept only the in-frame ones, dropping some. The sample has over 200,000 clones; roughly 87% are singletons. The V and J ends lost 5 bases and 8 bases, in that order; junction bases with no gene match: 11. CDR1 is MDHEN and CDR2 is SYDVKM in the germline V gene. This CDR3 is 14 amino acids long. The sample taken for sequencing was peripheral blood. The source of this sequence is a man in his forties with active or convalescent COVID-19. This sequence joins TRBV28 and TRBJ1-2; 7 positions agree with TRBD1. The CDR3 sequence is CASSTRTGSWGYTF. The CDR3 DNA reads TGTGCCAGCAGTACGCGGACAGGATCATGGGGCTACACCTTC.